Listed below are T cell receptor beta chains from one sample, sequenced in a study of OX40 agonist ivuxolimab in advanced cancers. TCRdb keeps only in-frame clones here, not all; method: immunoSEQ multiplex PCR. This table has about 93,000 clones, 92% appearing once. The source was CD4+ or CD8+ T cells sorted from blood, collected in a trial of the OX40 agonist ivuxolimab. The receptors shown here come from an adult with an advanced solid tumor such as melanoma, head and neck, liver or kidney cancer. Each CDR3 is given with its conserved first and last residue. The D gene is left open where the match is weak. The size of a clone is reported for some rows only, either as once, few or many, or as a class for expanded clones.

>15|TRBJ1-5|.|TRBV9|.
CASSVAGERHQPQHF
TGTGCCAGCAGCGTAGCGGGGGAACGGCATCAGCCCCAGCATTTT
>15|TRBJ1-3|once|TRBV6-1|TRBD1
CASRSRDSSGNTIYF
TGTGCCAGCAGATCCCGGGACAGCTCTGGAAACACCATATATTTT
>13|TRBJ2-7|.|TRBV10-3|TRBD2
CAITSGQTYEQYF
TGTGCCATCACTAGCGGGCAAACCTACGAGCAGTACTTC
>9|TRBJ2-7|.|TRBV14|.
CASSRGRQF
TGTGCCAGCAGCCGGGGCCGTCAATTC
>15|TRBJ2-2|.|TRBV2|.
CASRKTGALTGELFF
TGTGCCAGCAGGAAAACGGGAGCACTCACCGGGGAGCTGTTTTTT
>13|TRBJ2-5|.|TRBV10-2|.
CASSELYGETQYF
TGCGCCAGCAGTGAGTTATATGGGGAGACCCAGTACTTC
>13|TRBJ1-1|once|TRBV10-1|.
CASREGMNTEAFF
TGCGCCAGCAGGGAAGGAATGAACACTGAAGCTTTCTTT
>14|TRBJ2-3|.|TRBV5-1|.
CASSSTTSTDTQYF
TGCGCCAGCAGCTCAACGACTAGCACAGATACGCAGTATTTT
>12|TRBJ2-4|.|TRBV7-8|.
CASSLAKNIQYF
TGTGCCAGCAGCTTAGCCAAAAACATTCAGTACTTC
>15|TRBJ1-1|.|TRBV5-1|.
CASSSIRTPNTEAFF
TGCGCCAGCAGCTCGATTAGGACACCGAACACTGAAGCTTTCTTT
>13|TRBJ2-7|.|TRBV6-6|TRBD1
CASSRQGWNEQYF
TGTGCCAGCAGCCGACAGGGCTGGAACGAGCAGTACTTC
>14|TRBJ1-4|.|TRBV18|.
CASSPTGAEGKLFF
TGTGCCAGCTCACCGACAGGAGCGGAGGGAAAACTGTTTTTT
>13|TRBJ1-6|.|TRBV6-5|.
CASRGDGSSPLHF
TGTGCCAGCAGGGGGGACGGGAGTTCACCCCTCCACTTT
>12|TRBJ2-1|.|TRBV5-1|.
CASSHAKNEQFF
TGCGCCAGCAGCCATGCAAAGAATGAGCAGTTCTTC
>13|TRBJ1-4|once|TRBV29-1|.
CSVDGGGDEKLFF
TGCAGCGTTGATGGGGGGGGCGATGAAAAACTGTTTTTT
>20|TRBJ2-1|.|TRBV9|TRBD2
CASSVGTSGRARPLNNEQFF
TGTGCCAGCAGCGTAGGGACTAGCGGGAGGGCCAGGCCGCTGAACAATGAGCAGTTCTTC
>14|TRBJ2-7|.|TRBV11-3|TRBD2
CASSTDGGSYEQYF
TGTGCCAGCAGCACCGACGGGGGGTCCTACGAGCAGTACTTC
>15|TRBJ2-2|.|TRBV6-1|.
CASSGRRADTGELFF
TGTGCCAGCAGTGGGAGAAGGGCTGACACCGGGGAGCTGTTTTTT
>15|TRBJ1-5|.|TRBV11-2|.
CASSLDREKSQPQHF
TGTGCCAGCAGCTTAGATCGGGAGAAGAGTCAGCCCCAGCATTTT
>18|TRBJ1-4|.|TRBV19|.
CASSRSKANLGTNEKLFF
TGTGCCAGTAGTAGGTCGAAGGCCAATTTGGGAACTAATGAAAAACTGTTTTTT
>14|TRBJ1-1|.|TRBV5-1|.
CASALGGPNTEAFF
TGCGCCAGCGCGCTTGGGGGGCCGAACACTGAAGCTTTCTTT
>16|TRBJ2-2|.|TRBV5-8|TRBD1
CASSQQQGARTGELFF
TGTGCCAGCAGCCAACAACAGGGGGCGCGGACCGGGGAGCTGTTTTTT
>19|TRBJ1-1|.|TRBV7-3|.
CASSPNTLKTTVPNTEAFF
TGTGCCAGCAGCCCAAACACACTCAAGACGACAGTCCCGAACACTGAAGCTTTCTTT
>15|TRBJ2-1|.|TRBV18|TRBD2
CASSPLAGGLNEQFF
TGTGCCAGCTCACCTCTAGCGGGGGGGCTTAATGAGCAGTTCTTC
>13|TRBJ1-3|.|TRBV30|.
CARGPGSGNTIYF
TGTGCCCGGGGGCCCGGCTCTGGAAACACCATATATTTT
>16|TRBJ2-3|.|TRBV5-8|TRBD2
CASSLLAGPSTDTQYF
TGTGCCAGCAGCTTACTAGCGGGGCCAAGCACAGATACGCAGTATTTT
>12|TRBJ1-1|.|TRBV19|.
CASSPDRFEAFF
TGTGCCAGTAGTCCCGACAGGTTCGAAGCTTTCTTT
>14|TRBJ1-2|.|TRBV18|.
CASSPTETAYGYTF
TGTGCCAGCTCACCGACGGAGACAGCCTATGGCTACACCTTC
>17|TRBJ2-1|few|TRBV25-1|TRBD2
CASSEWFVAGVRYEQFF
TGTGCCAGCAGTGAATGGTTCGTAGCGGGAGTTCGCTATGAGCAGTTCTTC
>15|TRBJ1-4|.|TRBV5-1|TRBD1
CASSRQGATNEKLFF
TGCGCCAGCAGCAGACAGGGTGCAACTAATGAAAAACTGTTTTTT
>14|TRBJ2-5|once|TRBV5-1|.
CASRSGTGQETQYF
TGCGCCAGCAGGTCCGGGACCGGTCAAGAGACCCAGTACTTC
>14|TRBJ2-7|.|TRBV19|.
CASSMTGRSYEQYF
TGTGCCAGTAGTATGACAGGCCGCTCCTACGAGCAGTACTTC
>15|TRBJ2-3|.|TRBV27|TRBD2
CASSFSGGGGDTQYF
TGTGCCAGCAGTTTTAGCGGGGGCGGGGGAGATACGCAGTATTTT
>13|TRBJ2-2|.|TRBV5-1|.
CASSSQLSGELFF
TGCGCCAGCAGCTCGCAACTGAGCGGGGAGCTGTTTTTT
>15|TRBJ2-1|once|TRBV5-6|.
CASSLGGGAYNEQFF
TGTGCCAGCAGCTTGGGTGGGGGCGCCTACAATGAGCAGTTCTTC
>14|TRBJ1-2|.|TRBV11-2|.
CASSLGGAGDGYTF
TGTGCCAGCAGCTTAGGAGGGGCAGGGGATGGCTACACCTTC
>13|TRBJ2-7|.|TRBV29-1|TRBD1
CSVEGQGGHEQYF
TGCAGCGTTGAGGGACAGGGCGGCCACGAGCAGTACTTC
>14|TRBJ1-1|.|TRBV7-8|.
CASSLVGSGTEAFF
TGTGCCAGCAGCTTAGTTGGGTCGGGCACTGAAGCTTTCTTT
>12|TRBJ1-1|once|TRBV10-3|.
CAAEAGGAEAFF
TGTGCCGCCGAAGCCGGGGGCGCTGAAGCTTTCTTT
>18|TRBJ1-1|few|TRBV10-3|TRBD1
CAISESAGGSVRGTEAFF
TGTGCCATCAGTGAGTCGGCAGGGGGCTCGGTTCGGGGCACTGAAGCTTTCTTT
>16|TRBJ2-7|.|TRBV5-5|.
CASSFGGNEPKKEQYF
TGTGCCAGCAGCTTCGGTGGAAATGAACCAAAGAAGGAGCAGTACTTC
>13|TRBJ2-3|.|TRBV5-1|.
CASSPNTGDTQYF
TGCGCCAGCAGCCCCAATACCGGTGATACGCAGTATTTT
>15|TRBJ1-2|.|TRBV6-6|.
CASTQPRGSNYGYTF
TGTGCCAGCACCCAACCACGGGGTTCTAACTATGGCTACACCTTC
>13|TRBJ2-7|.|TRBV18|TRBD1
CASSPGQASEQYF
TGTGCCAGCTCTCCCGGACAGGCGAGCGAGCAGTACTTC
>15|TRBJ1-1|.|TRBV7-9|.
CASSLHSAKNTEAFF
TGTGCCAGCAGCTTACATAGTGCAAAGAACACTGAAGCTTTCTTT
>19|TRBJ2-6|.|TRBV18|TRBD1
CASSPRKGQGASGANVLTF
TGTGCCAGCTCACCACGCAAAGGACAGGGGGCAAGTGGGGCCAACGTCCTGACTTTC
>15|TRBJ2-5|.|TRBV5-1|.
CASSLAQVFQETQYF
TGCGCCAGCAGCTTGGCACAGGTTTTCCAAGAGACCCAGTACTTC
>17|TRBJ2-1|.|TRBV7-9|TRBD2
CASSPRGAGDSYSEQFF
TGTGCCAGCAGCCCCCGTGGGGCGGGGGATTCCTACAGTGAGCAGTTCTTC
>15|TRBJ2-7|.|TRBV9|TRBD2
CASSVGSGRTWEQYF
TGTGCCAGCAGCGTAGGAAGCGGGAGGACCTGGGAGCAGTACTTC
>13|TRBJ1-1|.|TRBV5-4|.
CASSSLDGTEAFF
TGTGCCAGCAGCTCACTGGACGGGACTGAAGCTTTCTTT
>17|TRBJ1-2|.|TRBV9|TRBD1
CASSVFRDRIGRDGYTF
TGTGCCAGCAGCGTTTTCCGGGACAGGATCGGACGGGATGGCTACACCTTC
>18|TRBJ2-7|.|TRBV7-3|TRBD2
CASSLKSVLADPTYEQYF
TGTGCCAGCAGCTTGAAGTCAGTCCTAGCGGACCCTACCTACGAGCAGTACTTC
>14|TRBJ1-2|.|TRBV30|.
CAWSEEQGSGRYTF
TGTGCCTGGAGTGAGGAACAGGGCTCAGGGAGGTACACCTTC
>15|TRBJ1-1|.|TRBV4-1|.
CASSQGRGEDTEAFF
TGCGCCAGCAGCCAAGGGAGGGGTGAGGACACTGAAGCTTTCTTT
>17|TRBJ2-1|.|TRBV7-8|TRBD1
CASSPLPGTGGTNEQFF
TGTGCCAGCAGCCCCCTCCCGGGGACAGGGGGGACCAATGAGCAGTTCTTC